What follows describes a single T cell receptor (beta chain). Antigen unknown. The TCR library protocol attached unique molecular identifiers to the individual cDNA molecules. TCRdb fed the 5' RACE reads into MiXCR, producing one record per CDR3 protein. The sample carries 86,000 or so distinct CDR3 sequences, around 15% recorded once. This specimen comes from a study of early T cells in non-severe SARS-CoV-2 infection. As for the study in general: Bulk RNA taken from unsorted whole blood was sequenced, leaving chains unpaired. Regarding the study as a whole: CD4 and private specificities were missed by VDJdb matching, which favored anti-spike CD8 responses.

The CDR3 totals 16 residues. Trimming removed 0 bases at V and 8 bases at J, with 18 bases between. In germline, CDR1 is SGHRS, CDR2 YFSETQ. Sequences were obtained from whole blood. The TCR comes from an adult who was a healthcare worker with PCR-confirmed SARS-CoV-2 infection or an uninfected control (not recorded which). This chain connects TRBV5-1 to TRBJ2-1; a weak D match, TRBD2 (5 bases). The DNA for the CDR3 is TGCGCCAGCAGCTTGGCCATGCGGGCGGAGAGGGATGAGCAGTTCTTC. It encodes CASSLAMRAERDEQFF.